This T cell receptor beta chain was documented in a study of blood T cells in healthy people across ages. Study findings and constraints: Leaving the PBMCs unsorted stopped any conclusive comparison of naive versus antigen-experienced cells.

Primers used in a second PCR of about 6 to 11 cycles were a sample-barcoded 5' primer and a J-beta primer mix. All samples gave at least 2.5 million CDR3-containing paired-end reads. From the 5' RACE reads, TCRdb called clonotypes with MiXCR, one entry per CDR3 protein. The data contain about 1.5 million distinct CDR3 sequences, 42% of them seen just once; the ten biggest clones take up approximately 4.1%. Germline V CDR1 and CDR2: MNHNS, SASEGT. The CDR3 has 12 amino acids. Trimming stripped 4 bases from V and 3 bases from J, with 4 bases between. This clonotype was detected ten times or more. Its antigen remains unknown. At least 7 million PBMCs were isolated per sample.

Sequenced material: blood. The clonotype was recovered from a woman younger than 30 in good health. This chain links TRBV6-1 with TRBJ2-1; D call uncertain. The CDR3 DNA reads as TGTGCCAGCAGTGGTTACTACAATGAGCAGTTCTTC. It translates to CASSGYYNEQFF.